These 30 T cell receptor beta chains came from one sample sequenced in a study of T cells in Graves' hyperthyroidism and ophthalmopathy. TCR beta CDR3 sequences were amplified from RNA transcripts. With the HTBI primer set, the TCR CDR3 went through a first round of RT-PCR. TCRdb reprocessed the multiplex PCR reads with MiXCR, giving one entry per CDR3 protein. The data show hundreds of thousands of distinct CDR3 sequences, about 45% seen once. Material for sequencing was peripheral blood or thyroid tissue (not recorded which). These receptors were obtained from a woman under 30 with Graves' hyperthyroidism.

This clonotype was observed at least ten times. The rearrangement links TRBV25-1 to TRBJ1-6; TRBD1 might be the D (6 bases). Germline V lookup: CDR1 MGHDK, CDR2 SYGVNS. The V and J ends lost 2 bases and 10 bases respectively, with 15 bases between them. The CDR3 length is 15 residues. CDR3 sequence: CASSERTVFNSPLHF. The CDR3 DNA reads as TGTGCCAGCAGTGAACGGACAGTTTTTAACTCACCCCTCCACTTT.

This clonotype occurred many times. This chain links TRBV7-8 with TRBJ1-6; D is uncertain. The CDR3 runs 16 residues. Germline V gene data show CDR1 as SGHVS and CDR2 as FQNEAQ. Trimming took off 7 bases at V and 2 bases at J, with 15 bases between the two ends. The CDR3 nucleotides read TGTGCCAGCACCTCCCACCGACCTCCCTATAATTCACCCCTCCACTTT. Protein product: CASTSHRPPYNSPLHF.

In regard to this clonotype: A much larger clone differs from this one at a single base, so this may be a read error. This chain connects TRBV29-1 to TRBJ1-5; no clear D. The germline CDR1 and CDR2 sequences are SQVTM and ANQGSEA. This CDR3 comprises 13 residues. The CDR3 coding sequence is TGCAGTCATGAGGCCGCTAGCAGTCAGCCCCAGCATTTT. Translating it yields CSHEAASSQPQHF.

J is TRBJ2-5 and V is TRBV7-6; the match to TRBD2 covers 10 bases. The V segment lost 4 bases and the J segment 5 bases; nucleotides outside the gene matches: 16. Germline CDR1 and CDR2: SGHVS and FNYEAQ. The CDR3 is 18 amino acids. The DNA of the CDR3 is TGTGCCAGCAGCTACGGACAGCCTTTTAGCGGGAGGTGGGAGACCCAGTACTTC. Residues: CASSYGQPFSGRWETQYF.

V and J are TRBV24-1 and TRBJ2-7; D is uncertain. V was clipped by 9 bases and J by 2 bases, with 7 bases between them. The length of the CDR3 is 11 residues. Germline V CDR1 and CDR2: KGHDR, SFDVKD. The CDR3 region is CATGTPYEQYF. As DNA, the CDR3 is TGTGCCACCGGAACCCCCTACGAGCAGTACTTC.

Turning to this clonotype: A junction boundary mismatches the germline segment, possibly from a read error. V usage is TRBV2 and J usage is TRBJ2-5, with TRBD1 as a possible D gene (6 bases). Germline CDR1 reads SNHLY; CDR2 reads FYNNEI. CDR3 length equals 17 residues. Here the CDR3 DNA reads TGTGCCATCAGTGATCAGGGGCTCGGTGGCGGGCAAGAGACCCAGTACTTC. It translates to CAISDQGLGGGQETQYF.

The table lists this clonotype with many counts. The J gene is TRBJ1-1, the V gene TRBV10-3; D possibly corresponds to TRBD1 (5 bases). The CDR3 extends over 12 amino acids. Germline V gene data show CDR1 as ENHRY and CDR2 as SYGVKD. The V end lost 11 bases, the J end lost 1 base, and 11 bases lay between the germline ends. The CDR3: CAVGVENTEAFF. As DNA, the CDR3 is TGTGCCGTAGGGGTGGAGAACACTGAAGCTTTCTTT.

This clonotype was seen a handful of times. V is TRBV20-1 and J is TRBJ1-1, with a possible D match to TRBD1 (5 bases). Germline V gene lookup returns CDR1 DFQATT and CDR2 SNEGSKA (reference sequence). CDR3 size: 13 residues. V lost 3 bases to trimming and J lost 4 bases, with 12 bases between them. The CDR3 region is CSARGTLPTEAFF. For the CDR3, the DNA is TGCAGTGCTAGGGGGACTTTACCCACTGAAGCTTTCTTT.

The rearrangement links TRBV9 to TRBJ1-4, with D tentatively TRBD1 (5 bases). Trimming removed 3 bases from V and 7 bases from J, with 10 bases in between. The CDR3 runs to 13 residues. Germline-derived CDR1 and CDR2 are SGDLS and YYNGEE. The CDR3 here is CASSAYGGEKLFF. As DNA, the CDR3 is TGTGCCAGCAGCGCATATGGGGGTGAAAAACTGTTTTTT.

The chain employs TRBV20-1 and TRBJ2-1, with 10 bases identical to TRBD2. The V gene's germline CDR1 is DFQATT and CDR2 SNEGSKA (reference sequence). V lost 1 base, J lost 3 bases, and 3 bases stayed unmatched. There are 15 residues in the CDR3. This chain's CDR3 is CSARGASGSYNEQFF. CDR3 in DNA: TGCAGTGCTAGAGGGGCTAGCGGGAGCTACAATGAGCAGTTCTTC.

This chain joins TRBV5-1 and TRBJ2-7, with 10 nucleotides matching TRBD1. CDR3 length equals 16 residues. Trimming at V came to 4 bases and at J to 6 bases, leaving 13 bases not matched to a gene. The germline gives CDR1 SGHRS, CDR2 YFSETQ. The CDR3 region has the DNA TGCGCCAGCAGCCCCTTGTTCGGGACAGGGGTCGGCGAGCAGTACTTC. It codes for CASSPLFGTGVGEQYF.

Comment on this clonotype: This may be a read error, as it is one base from a much larger clone. This sequence joins TRBV7-9 and TRBJ1-5; D is possibly TRBD1 (6 bases). Germline CDR1 and CDR2: SEHNR and FQNEAQ (reference sequence). V lost 1 base to trimming and J lost 3 bases, with 13 bases between them. The CDR3 is 16 amino acids. CDR3 DNA sequence: TGTGCCAGCAGCTTAGGGGACACGACAGCCAATCAGCCCCAGCATTTT. Translation gives CASSLGDTTANQPQHF.

Remarks on this clonotype: Given a much more abundant clone one base away, this may be a read error. The gene calls are TRBV10-3 and TRBJ2-7; D is undetermined. Germline CDR1 ENHRY, CDR2 SYGVKD. CDR3 length: 11 residues. For the CDR3, the DNA is TGTGCCATCAGTGTGGGATACGGGCAGTACTTC. Its protein product is CAISVGYGQYF.

This rearrangement joins TRBV10-3 to TRBJ1-4; D unclear. V lost 2 bases, J lost 0 bases, and 10 bases lay in between. CDR3 length: 16 residues. The germline V gene has CDR1 ENHRY and CDR2 SYGVKD. The CDR3 DNA reads as TGTGCCATCAGTGAGGGTCTGACATCAACTAATGAAAAACTGTTTTTT. It yields the protein CAISEGLTSTNEKLFF.

CDR3 loop: CSARVWGMETQYF. CDR3 nucleotide sequence: TGCAGTGCTAGAGTCTGGGGAATGGAGACCCAGTACTTC. The rearrangement links TRBV20-1 to TRBJ2-5; unclear D gene. Germline lookup yields CDR1 DFQATT and CDR2 SNEGSKA (reference sequence). V gave up 1 base and J gave up 5 bases, with 11 bases separating them. This CDR3 is 13 amino acids long.

At least ten counts were recorded for this clonotype. The chain couples TRBV29-1 to TRBJ1-5; D remains unclear. Trimming removed 3 bases at V and 2 bases at J, with 11 bases between. CDR1 SQVTM and CDR2 ANQGSEA come from the germline V gene. The CDR3 length is 14 residues. The CDR3 coding sequence is TGCAGCGTTGAGGCCCAGGCCCGCAATCAGCCCCAGCATTTT. This sequence encodes CSVEAQARNQPQHF.

In this sample, this clonotype turned up many times. This sequence joins TRBV7-9 and TRBJ1-2; TRBD1 agrees at 7 bases. Germline CDR1 is SEHNR and CDR2 is FQNEAQ (reference sequence). V trimming: 4 bases; J trimming: 5 bases; junction bases outside the gene matches: 4. The CDR3 has 13 amino acids. CDR3 coding DNA: TGTGCCAGCAGCTCGTCGACAGGGTATGGCTACACCTTC. Translating it yields CASSSSTGYGYTF.

The V call is TRBV25-1, the J call TRBJ2-5; 8 nucleotides agree with TRBD2. This CDR3 region has 15 residues. Germline CDR1 and CDR2: MGHDK and SYGVNS. V lost 4 bases, J lost 2 bases, and 6 bases stayed unmatched. The CDR3 DNA is TGTGCCAGCAGTGCCGTCGGGAGGGTACAAGAGACCCAGTACTTC. Translation: CASSAVGRVQETQYF.

This clonotype was picked up many times. Here the CDR3 omits its conserved ending phenylalanine or tryptophan, so a read error is the likely source. The limits of the CDR3 on the DNA are not certain, so only TCRdb's listed CDR3 is given. V usage is TRBV7-2 and J usage is TRBJ2-7; the DNA was not compared with TRBD2, the D call given in the table. The germline CDR1 and CDR2 sequences are SGHTA and FQGNSA. The CDR3 extends over 13 residues, inclusive of both ends. This CDR3 reads CASSLASAFSPSL.

The chain employs TRBV20-1 and TRBJ2-7; 10 nucleotides line up with TRBD2. The CDR3 loop spans 13 amino acids. Germline V CDR1 and CDR2: DFQATT, SNEGSKA (reference sequence). Trimming removed 2 bases from V and 6 bases from J; junction bases left unmatched: 4. For the CDR3, the DNA is TGCAGTGCTAGAAGCGGGAGGGGGACCGAGCAGTACTTC. It encodes CSARSGRGTEQYF.

The rearrangement joins TRBV20-1 to TRBJ2-7; a weak D match, TRBD2 (5 bases). The CDR3 loop spans 10 amino acids. V was clipped by 6 bases and J by 3 bases, with 6 bases between them. Germline values: CDR1 DFQATT, CDR2 SNEGSKA (reference sequence). CDR3 loop: CSAGDYEQYF. The DNA for the CDR3 is TGCAGTGCCGGGGACTACGAGCAGTACTTC.

The chain has TRBV7-8 and TRBJ2-2; TRBD1 agrees at 8 bases. Trimming removed 5 bases from V and 6 bases from J; junction bases left unmatched: 14. Germline CDR1 and CDR2: SGHVS and FQNEAQ. The CDR3 sequence is 17 residues long. The CDR3 nucleotides read TGTGCCAGCAGCGGGGTCCGGACAGGGATCGGGTCCGGGGAGCTGTTTTTT. Translated, it gives CASSGVRTGIGSGELFF.

The rearrangement uses TRBV7-8 and TRBJ1-4, with 8 bases fitting TRBD1. The length of the CDR3 is 12 residues. Germline CDR1 and CDR2: SGHVS and FQNEAQ. V was pared by 8 bases and J by 5 bases, with 1 base of the junction left unmatched. The CDR3 coding sequence is TGTGCCAGCTGGACAGGGAATGAAAAACTGTTTTTT. It yields the protein CASWTGNEKLFF.

This clonotype was seen many times. The rearrangement uses TRBV29-1 and TRBJ2-7; no definite D call. Per the germline V gene, CDR1 is SQVTM and CDR2 is ANQGSEA. This CDR3 is built from 15 residues. V lost 3 bases and J 0 bases, leaving 15 bases between the germline ends. This CDR3 is CSVDKWTASSYEQYF. The DNA for the CDR3 is TGCAGCGTTGATAAATGGACGGCGAGCTCCTACGAGCAGTACTTC.

The V call is TRBV29-1, the J call TRBJ2-5; 7 nucleotides line up with TRBD1. Trimming at V came to 8 bases and at J to 5 bases, leaving 17 bases not matched to a gene. The CDR3 sequence is 15 residues long. Germline lookup yields CDR1 SQVTM and CDR2 ANQGSEA. The CDR3 protein is CSTSTGLGLHETQYF. Here the CDR3 DNA reads TGCAGCACCTCGACAGGGTTGGGGCTTCATGAGACCCAGTACTTC.

V is TRBV20-1 and J is TRBJ2-5; TRBD1 matches at 9 bases. This CDR3 region has 16 residues. With 6 bases clipped from V and 3 bases from J, the junction kept 14 bases outside the gene matches. Germline CDR1 and CDR2: DFQATT and SNEGSKA (reference sequence). The CDR3 reads CSAAVRGTGNEETQYF. In DNA, the CDR3 is TGCAGTGCCGCAGTCCGTGGGACAGGGAACGAAGAGACCCAGTACTTC.

This clonotype showed up just a few times. The CDR3 DNA sequence: TGCGCCAGCAGCCTGGGACAGGACACCGGGGAGCTGTTTTTT. Translated: CASSLGQDTGELFF. The chain combines TRBV5-1 with TRBJ2-2; 8 bases line up with TRBD1. V dropped 4 bases and J dropped 3; count of bases not matched to a gene: 2. The CDR3 extends over 14 amino acids. In germline, CDR1 is SGHRS, CDR2 YFSETQ. Full variable domain (outside the CDR3, taken from reference TRBV5-1 and TRBJ2-2): KAGVTQTPRYLIKTRGQQVTLSCSPISGHRSVSWYQQTPGQGLQFLFEYFSETQRNKGNFPGRFSGRQFSNSRSEMNVSTLELGDSALYLCASSLGQDTGELFFGEGSRLTVL.

J is TRBJ1-2 and V is TRBV7-6; tentatively, D is TRBD1 (6 bases). Trimming stripped 5 bases from V and 7 bases from J, with 23 bases between. The CDR3 is 16 amino acids. Per germline, CDR1 SGHVS and CDR2 FNYEAQ. The CDR3 sequence is CASSPPLTSTGRGYTF. DNA for the CDR3: TGTGCCAGCAGCCCCCCACTTACTTCGACAGGCCGTGGCTACACCTTC.

The genes are TRBV7-2 and TRBJ2-5; 8 bases are shared with TRBD1. The trim removed 5 bases at V and 4 bases at J, leaving 9 bases unmatched. This CDR3 is 15 amino acids long. CDR1 SGHTA and CDR2 FQGNSA come from the germline V gene. This CDR3 reads CASSATGGVGETQYF. As DNA, the CDR3 is TGTGCCAGCAGCGCTACAGGGGGAGTTGGAGAGACCCAGTACTTC. Variable domain in full (rest from reference TRBV7-2 and TRBJ2-5): GAGVSQSPSNKVTEKGKDVELRCDPISGHTALYWYRQSLGQGLEFLIYFQGNSAPDKSGLPSDRFSAERTGGSVSTLTIQRTQQEDSAVYLCASSATGGVGETQYFGPGTRLLVL.

The chain couples TRBV7-9 to TRBJ1-5, with D unclear. This CDR3 comprises 14 residues. Germline V gene sequence: CDR1 SEHNR, CDR2 FQNEAQ (reference sequence). V was pared by 5 bases and J by 11 bases, with 19 bases between. This CDR3 reads CASSQYSSGRTQHF. The CDR3 nucleotides are TGTGCCAGCAGCCAGTATTCTAGCGGCCGGACCCAGCATTTT.